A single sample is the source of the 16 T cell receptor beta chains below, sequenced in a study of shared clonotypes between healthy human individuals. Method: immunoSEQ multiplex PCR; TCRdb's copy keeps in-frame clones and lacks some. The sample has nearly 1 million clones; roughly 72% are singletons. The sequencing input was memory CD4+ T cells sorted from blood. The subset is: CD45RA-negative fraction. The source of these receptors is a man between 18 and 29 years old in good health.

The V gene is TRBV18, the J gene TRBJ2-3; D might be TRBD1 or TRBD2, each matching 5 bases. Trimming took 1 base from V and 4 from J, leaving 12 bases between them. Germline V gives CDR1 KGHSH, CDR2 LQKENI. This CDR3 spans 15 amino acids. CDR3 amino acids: CASSPQGPPSDTQYF. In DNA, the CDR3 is TGTGCCAGCTCACCACAGGGACCGCCGTCAGATACGCAGTATTTT.

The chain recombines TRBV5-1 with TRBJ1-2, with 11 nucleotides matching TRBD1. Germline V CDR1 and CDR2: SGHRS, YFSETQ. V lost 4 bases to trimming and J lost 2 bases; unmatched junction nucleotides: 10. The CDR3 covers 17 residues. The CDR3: CASSPGMGTGGNYGYTF. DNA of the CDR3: TGCGCCAGCAGCCCCGGGATGGGGACAGGGGGAAACTATGGCTACACCTTC. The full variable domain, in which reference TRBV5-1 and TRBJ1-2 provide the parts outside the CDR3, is KAGVTQTPRYLIKTRGQQVTLSCSPISGHRSVSWYQQTPGQGLQFLFEYFSETQRNKGNFPGRFSGRQFSNSRSEMNVSTLELGDSALYLCASSPGMGTGGNYGYTFGSGTRLTVV.

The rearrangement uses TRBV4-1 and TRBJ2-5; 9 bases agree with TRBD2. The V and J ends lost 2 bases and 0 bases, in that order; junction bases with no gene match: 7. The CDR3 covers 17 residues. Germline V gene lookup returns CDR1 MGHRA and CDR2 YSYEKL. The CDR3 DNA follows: TGCGCCAGCAGCCAACGACGACTAGCGGAGGACCAAGAGACCCAGTACTTC. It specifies CASSQRRLAEDQETQYF.

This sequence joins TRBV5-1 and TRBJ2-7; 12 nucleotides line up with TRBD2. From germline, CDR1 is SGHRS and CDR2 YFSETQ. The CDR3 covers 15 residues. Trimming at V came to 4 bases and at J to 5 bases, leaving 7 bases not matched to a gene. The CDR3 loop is CASSPTSGSVHEQYF. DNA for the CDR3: TGCGCCAGCAGCCCGACTAGCGGGAGCGTACACGAGCAGTACTTC.

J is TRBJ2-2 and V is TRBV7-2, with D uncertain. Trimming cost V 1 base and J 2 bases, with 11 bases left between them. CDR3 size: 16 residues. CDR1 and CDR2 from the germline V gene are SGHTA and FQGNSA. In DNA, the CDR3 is TGTGCCAGCAGCTTAGGTAGCCAGAGCAACACCGGGGAGCTGTTTTTT. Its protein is CASSLGSQSNTGELFF.

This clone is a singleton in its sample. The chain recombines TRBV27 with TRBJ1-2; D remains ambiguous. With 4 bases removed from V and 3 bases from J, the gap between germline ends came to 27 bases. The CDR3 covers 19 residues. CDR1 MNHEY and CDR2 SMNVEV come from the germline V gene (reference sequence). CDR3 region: CASSYYPTRGLIRDYGYTF. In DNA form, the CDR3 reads TGTGCCAGCAGTTACTACCCAACCAGAGGTCTCATTAGGGACTATGGCTACACCTTC.

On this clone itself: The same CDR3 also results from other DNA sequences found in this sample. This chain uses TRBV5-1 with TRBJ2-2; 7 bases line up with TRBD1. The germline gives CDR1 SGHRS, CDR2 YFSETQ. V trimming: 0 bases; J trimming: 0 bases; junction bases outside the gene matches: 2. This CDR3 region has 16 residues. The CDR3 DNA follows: TGCGCCAGCAGCTTGGGACAGGGCGCGAACACCGGGGAGCTGTTTTTT. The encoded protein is CASSLGQGANTGELFF.

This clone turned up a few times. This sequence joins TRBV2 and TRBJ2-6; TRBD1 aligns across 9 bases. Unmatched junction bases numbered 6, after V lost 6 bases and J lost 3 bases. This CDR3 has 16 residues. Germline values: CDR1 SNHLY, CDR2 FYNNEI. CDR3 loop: CASSSQGAGGANVLTF. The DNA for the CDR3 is TGTGCCAGCAGCTCACAGGGGGCGGGTGGGGCCAACGTCCTGACTTTC.

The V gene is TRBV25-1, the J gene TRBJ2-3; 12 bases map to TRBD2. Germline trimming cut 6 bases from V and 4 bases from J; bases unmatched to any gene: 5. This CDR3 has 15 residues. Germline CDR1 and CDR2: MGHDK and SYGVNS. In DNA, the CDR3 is TGTGCCAGCAGCCAGACTAGCGGGAGAGCAGATACGCAGTATTTT. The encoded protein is CASSQTSGRADTQYF.

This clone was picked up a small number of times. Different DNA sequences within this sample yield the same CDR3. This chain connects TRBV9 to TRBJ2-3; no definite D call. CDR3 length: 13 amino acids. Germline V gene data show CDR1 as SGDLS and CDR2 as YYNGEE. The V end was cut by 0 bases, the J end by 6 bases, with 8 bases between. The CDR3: CASSVGPPDTQYF. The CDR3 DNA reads TGTGCCAGCAGCGTAGGGCCCCCGGATACGCAGTATTTT.

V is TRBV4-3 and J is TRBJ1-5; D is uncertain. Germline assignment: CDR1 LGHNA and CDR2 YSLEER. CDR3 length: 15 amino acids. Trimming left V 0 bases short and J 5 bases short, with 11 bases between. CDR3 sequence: CASSQDALPDQPQHF. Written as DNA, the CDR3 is TGCGCCAGCAGCCAAGATGCTCTTCCCGATCAGCCCCAGCATTTT.

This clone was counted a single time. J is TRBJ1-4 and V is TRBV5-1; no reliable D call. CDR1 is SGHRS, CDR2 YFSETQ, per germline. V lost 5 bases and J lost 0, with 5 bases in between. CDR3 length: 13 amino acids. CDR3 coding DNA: TGCGCCAGCAGTCCTACAACTAATGAAAAACTGTTTTTT. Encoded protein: CASSPTTNEKLFF.

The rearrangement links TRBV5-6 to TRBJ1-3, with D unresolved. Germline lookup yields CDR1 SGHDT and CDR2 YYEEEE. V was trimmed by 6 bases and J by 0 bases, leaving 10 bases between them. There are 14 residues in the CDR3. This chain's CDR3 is CASKPRGSGNTIYF. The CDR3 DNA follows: TGTGCCAGCAAACCCAGAGGCTCTGGAAACACCATATATTTT.

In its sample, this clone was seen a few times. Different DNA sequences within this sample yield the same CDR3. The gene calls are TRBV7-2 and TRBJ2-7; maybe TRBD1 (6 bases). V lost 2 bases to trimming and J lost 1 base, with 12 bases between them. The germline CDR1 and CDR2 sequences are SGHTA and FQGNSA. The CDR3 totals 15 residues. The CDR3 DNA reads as TGTGCCAGCAGCTTAAGGCAGGGGTCGTCCTACGAGCAGTACTTC. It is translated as CASSLRQGSSYEQYF.

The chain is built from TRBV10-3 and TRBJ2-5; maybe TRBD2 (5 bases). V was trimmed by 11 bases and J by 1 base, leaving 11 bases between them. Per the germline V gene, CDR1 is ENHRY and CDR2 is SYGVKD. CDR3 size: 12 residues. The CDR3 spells CAVSGFQETQYF. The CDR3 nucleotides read TGTGCCGTCTCGGGGTTCCAAGAGACCCAGTACTTC.

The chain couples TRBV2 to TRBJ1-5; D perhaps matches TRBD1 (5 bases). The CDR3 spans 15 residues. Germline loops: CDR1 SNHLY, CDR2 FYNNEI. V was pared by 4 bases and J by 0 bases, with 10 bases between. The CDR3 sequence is CASSVEGYSNQPQHF. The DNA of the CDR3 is TGTGCCAGCAGTGTCGAGGGGTATAGCAATCAGCCCCAGCATTTT.